These 25 T cell receptor beta chains share one sample of origin, sequenced in a study of blood T cell repertoires in COVID-19. Assay used: immunoSEQ multiplex PCR; TCRdb lists only in-frame clones, some missing. The data contain under 250,000 clones, more than 85% of them seen just once; the ten biggest clones take up approximately 0.69%. Sequenced material: peripheral blood. The receptors shown here come from a middle-aged man with acute or convalescent COVID-19.

The gene calls are TRBV13 and TRBJ2-1, with TRBD2 matching 7 bases. Germline values: CDR1 PRHDT, CDR2 FYEKMQ (reference sequence). The CDR3 covers 19 residues. The trim removed 5 bases at V and 5 bases at J, leaving 21 bases unmatched. The CDR3 DNA reads as TGTGCCAGCAGCCCCCTCATTGCTGGGCGGGGGACGGCCAACAATGAGCAGTTCTTC. It specifies CASSPLIAGRGTANNEQFF.

This chain joins TRBV27 and TRBJ2-5; 14 nucleotides line up with TRBD2. Germline CDR1 reads MNHEY; CDR2 reads SMNVEV (reference sequence). The CDR3 loop spans 15 amino acids. The V gene end was trimmed by 8 bases and the J gene end by 2 bases; junction bases not matched to a gene: 4. The CDR3 DNA sequence: TGTGCCAGCGGACTAGCGGGGGGACCTCAAGAGACCCAGTACTTC. This sequence encodes CASGLAGGPQETQYF.

The rearrangement links TRBV6-5 to TRBJ1-1, with D perhaps TRBD1 (5 bases). Germline V gives CDR1 MNHEY, CDR2 SVGAGI. The CDR3 has 15 amino acids. Trimming took off 8 bases at V and 0 bases at J, with 16 bases between the two ends. CDR3 in amino acids: CASGAVHPVNTEAFF. The CDR3 region has the DNA TGTGCCAGCGGGGCAGTACACCCAGTGAACACTGAAGCTTTCTTT.

Here the CDR3 DNA reads TGCAGTGCTAGTCTCGGACAGGGTATCATCAGGGATACGCAGTATTTT. Translated: CSASLGQGIIRDTQYF. The chain links TRBV20-1 to TRBJ2-3, with TRBD1 matching over 8 bases. The trim removed 3 bases at V and 6 bases at J, leaving 14 bases unmatched. This CDR3 has 16 amino acids. Germline lookup yields CDR1 DFQATT and CDR2 SNEGSKA (reference sequence).

This clone was observed a handful of times. CDR3 DNA: TGTGCCAGCAGCTTAGGAGTGGGCCACACAGATACGCAGTATTTT. It codes for CASSLGVGHTDTQYF. The chain has TRBV7-7 and TRBJ2-3; D is uncertain. V was pared by 1 base and J by 2 bases, with 10 bases between. The CDR3 runs to 15 residues. CDR1 SSHAT and CDR2 FNYEAQ come from the germline V gene (reference sequence).

The chain joins TRBV6-5 to TRBJ1-2; TRBD1 agrees at 10 bases. The trim removed 0 bases at V and 5 bases at J, leaving 3 bases unmatched. This CDR3 is 15 amino acids long. Looked up from germline, CDR1 is MNHEY and CDR2 is SVGAGI. CDR3 in DNA: TGTGCCAGCAGTTACTCGGGACAGGGGAGGTATGGCTACACCTTC. As protein: CASSYSGQGRYGYTF.

This chain joins TRBV6-5 and TRBJ1-2, with D perhaps matching TRBD1 (5 bases). The ends were cut back, 6 bases at V and 7 bases at J, with 15 bases in the middle. The CDR3 covers 13 residues. Germline V gene lookup returns CDR1 MNHEY and CDR2 SVGAGI. The CDR3 protein is CASRKGPQFGYTF. The CDR3 DNA sequence: TGTGCCAGCAGAAAGGGGCCCCAGTTTGGCTACACCTTC.

This clone has more than one count but fewer than ten. This chain links TRBV5-4 with TRBJ2-1; tentatively, D is TRBD1 (5 bases). V was pared by 0 bases and J by 6 bases, with 10 bases between. The CDR3 spans 14 residues. The germline V gene has CDR1 SGHNT and CDR2 YYREEE (reference sequence). CDR3 sequence (DNA): TGTGCCAGCAGCTTGGTCCAGGGTATCAATGAGCAGTTCTTC. It encodes CASSLVQGINEQFF.

J is TRBJ2-2 and V is TRBV20-1, with TRBD2 matching 12 bases. The CDR3 has 16 residues. CDR1 is DFQATT and CDR2 is SNEGSKA in the germline V gene (reference sequence). J gave up 5 bases and V 3 bases, and 7 bases lay outside the gene matches. The CDR3 sequence: CSASPLAGGQTGELFF. The DNA for the CDR3 is TGCAGTGCTAGTCCACTAGCGGGGGGACAAACCGGGGAGCTGTTTTTT.

The chain is built from TRBV7-9 and TRBJ2-5; TRBD2 aligns across 14 bases. Germline CDR1 reads SEHNR; CDR2 reads FQNEAQ (reference sequence). CDR3 length equals 18 residues. Trimming cost V 5 bases and J 0 bases; bases outside gene matches: 8. CDR3 in DNA: TGTGCCAGCAGCCTACCGGGACTAGCGGGAGAGTACCAAGAGACCCAGTACTTC. It codes for CASSLPGLAGEYQETQYF. Combining the CDR3 with reference TRBV7-9 and TRBJ2-5 gives the whole variable domain DTGVSQNPRHKITKRGQNVTFRCDPISEHNRLYWYRQTLGQGPEFLTYFQNEAQLEKSRLLSDRFSAERPKGSFSTLEIQRTEQGDSAMYLCASSLPGLAGEYQETQYFGPGTRLLVL.

The chain joins TRBV5-1 to TRBJ2-2, with D possibly being TRBD1 (6 bases). This CDR3 comprises 16 residues. CDR1 is SGHRS, CDR2 YFSETQ, per germline. Trimming shortened V by 1 base and J by 3 bases, and 13 bases separated the two germline ends. In nucleotides, the CDR3 is TGCGCCAGCAGCTTGTATCCAGGGGCCCACACCGGGGAGCTGTTTTTT. This translates into CASSLYPGAHTGELFF. The variable domain in full, with the rest retrieved from reference TRBV5-1 and TRBJ2-2, is KAGVTQTPRYLIKTRGQQVTLSCSPISGHRSVSWYQQTPGQGLQFLFEYFSETQRNKGNFPGRFSGRQFSNSRSEMNVSTLELGDSALYLCASSLYPGAHTGELFFGEGSRLTVL.

This rearrangement joins TRBV21-1 to TRBJ2-3; the table's D gene call, TRBD2, was not cross checked with the DNA. TRBV21-1 is an annotated pseudogene. This CDR3 region has 14 residues. The CDR3 sequence: CASSKELRTDTQYF. The CDR3 bases are TGTGCCAGCAGCAAAGAACTCCGCACAGATACGCAGTATTTT.

The genes are TRBV5-6 and TRBJ2-2, with 7 bases aligning to TRBD1. The CDR3 totals 16 residues. The junction had 8 bases not matched to a gene; V was cut back by 3 bases and J by 3 bases. CDR1 is SGHDT and CDR2 is YYEEEE in the germline V gene. The CDR3 DNA reads as TGTGCCAGCAGCTCGACGACAGGGCGGGACACCGGGGAGCTGTTTTTT. Translating it yields CASSSTTGRDTGELFF.

The gene calls are TRBV5-4 and TRBJ2-7; 8 nucleotides line up with TRBD1. This CDR3 spans 14 amino acids. Germline lookup yields CDR1 SGHNT and CDR2 YYREEE (reference sequence). Losses at the gene ends were 5 bases for V and 5 bases for J; bases not matched to a gene: 9. The CDR3 nucleotides are TGTGCCAGCAGGACGACAGGGGTTGTGGACGAGCAGTACTTC. It specifies CASRTTGVVDEQYF.

The chain uses TRBV5-1 and TRBJ2-1, with 8 bases identical to TRBD2. Losses at the gene ends were 3 bases for V and 3 bases for J; bases not matched to a gene: 8. This CDR3 contains 16 residues. The germline V gene encodes CDR1 SGHRS and CDR2 YFSETQ. The CDR3 coding sequence is TGCGCCAGCAGCTCTTTGGATAGCGGGATCTACAATGAGCAGTTCTTC. This codes for CASSSLDSGIYNEQFF.

The V and J genes are TRBV19 and TRBJ1-1; tentatively, D is TRBD1 (6 bases). The V end lost 6 bases, the J end lost 1 base, and 18 bases lay between the germline ends. CDR1 is LNHDA and CDR2 is SQIVND in the germline V gene (reference sequence). CDR3 length: 16 residues. Here the CDR3 reads CASRRGQGLQNTEAFF. The CDR3 DNA reads TGTGCCAGTAGACGCGGCCAGGGGCTTCAGAACACTGAAGCTTTCTTT.

The chain is built from TRBV5-4 and TRBJ1-1; tentative D call: TRBD1 (6 bases). CDR3 size: 15 residues. Germline assignment: CDR1 SGHNT and CDR2 YYREEE (reference sequence). Trimming shortened V by 5 bases and J by 7 bases, and 21 bases separated the two germline ends. CDR3 amino acids: CASSTRTQGYGEAFF. CDR3 nucleotide sequence: TGTGCCAGCAGTACGAGGACACAGGGTTACGGTGAAGCTTTCTTT.

The rearrangement links TRBV7-2 to TRBJ2-1; 8 nucleotides line up with TRBD2. CDR3 size: 14 residues. The germline V gene has CDR1 SGHTA and CDR2 FQGNSA. Unmatched junction bases numbered 4, after V lost 1 base and J lost 8 bases. The CDR3 region is CASSLVGRADEQFF. Here the CDR3 DNA reads TGTGCCAGCAGCTTAGTCGGGAGGGCTGATGAGCAGTTCTTC.

The chain uses TRBV5-1 and TRBJ2-7; TRBD1 aligns across 7 bases. Germline CDR1 is SGHRS and CDR2 is YFSETQ. V was clipped by 0 bases and J by 4 bases; unmatched bases: 7. The CDR3 length is 15 residues. CDR3 bases: TGCGCCAGCAGCTTGGAACAGGGGTATAGGTACGAGCAGTACTTC. This gives the protein CASSLEQGYRYEQYF. Full variable domain (outside the CDR3, taken from reference TRBV5-1 and TRBJ2-7): KAGVTQTPRYLIKTRGQQVTLSCSPISGHRSVSWYQQTPGQGLQFLFEYFSETQRNKGNFPGRFSGRQFSNSRSEMNVSTLELGDSALYLCASSLEQGYRYEQYFGPGTRLTVT.

This chain connects TRBV18 to TRBJ2-7; 9 bases match TRBD1. The CDR3 is 13 amino acids. Germline V CDR1 and CDR2: KGHSH, LQKENI. V was clipped by 3 bases and J by 7 bases; unmatched bases: 4. CDR3: CASSPGQGREQYF. In nucleotides, the CDR3 is TGTGCCAGCTCACCCGGACAGGGGAGGGAGCAGTACTTC.

CDR3 loop: CASSPGTSGSEQFF. CDR3 bases: TGTGCCAGCAGCCCCGGGACTAGCGGTAGTGAGCAGTTCTTC. This chain joins TRBV5-4 and TRBJ2-1, with 11 bases aligning to TRBD2. The germline gives CDR1 SGHNT, CDR2 YYREEE (reference sequence). The CDR3 totals 14 residues. With V trimmed by 4 bases and J by 9 bases, 6 bases remained unmatched. The entire variable domain, with the rest obtained from reference TRBV5-4 and TRBJ2-1, is as follows: ETGVTQSPTHLIKTRGQQVTLRCSSQSGHNTVSWYQQALGQGPQFIFQYYREEENGRGNFPPRFSGLQFPNYSSELNVNALELDDSALYLCASSPGTSGSEQFFGPGTRLTVL.

This clone was seen only a few times. The J gene is TRBJ2-7, the V gene TRBV27, with 8 positions matching TRBD2. V lost 5 bases, J lost 2 bases, and 5 bases stayed unmatched. Germline V gene sequence: CDR1 MNHEY, CDR2 SMNVEV (reference sequence). The CDR3 extends over 14 amino acids. The CDR3 here is CASSPRLATYEQYF. CDR3 nucleotide sequence: TGTGCCAGCAGTCCCCGACTAGCGACCTACGAGCAGTACTTC.

The V and J genes are TRBV18 and TRBJ1-5; 9 bases agree with TRBD1. The CDR3 is made up of 14 amino acids. V was pared by 3 bases and J by 7 bases, with 4 bases of the junction left unmatched. Germline V gives CDR1 KGHSH, CDR2 LQKENI. CDR3 in amino acids: CASSPGQGGQPQHF. CDR3 bases: TGTGCCAGCTCACCGGGACAGGGAGGACAGCCCCAGCATTTT.

This sequence joins TRBV27 and TRBJ1-2; 8 bases are a match to TRBD1. J gave up 6 bases and V 8 bases, and 14 bases lay outside the gene matches. The CDR3 runs 15 residues. CDR1 is MNHEY, CDR2 SMNVEV, per germline (reference sequence). The CDR3 reads CASATSYETGDGYTF. In DNA form, the CDR3 reads TGTGCCAGCGCCACATCTTACGAGACAGGGGATGGCTACACCTTC.

The chain has TRBV9 and TRBJ1-6; D unresolved. The germline V and J ends were trimmed by 0 bases and 6 bases, with 13 bases remaining between them. The germline V gene encodes CDR1 SGDLS and CDR2 YYNGEE. The CDR3 sequence is 16 residues long. Written as DNA, the CDR3 is TGTGCCAGCAGCGTAGGGGCCGGGGAGGGTAATTCACCCCTCCACTTT. Protein product: CASSVGAGEGNSPLHF.